The 30 T cell receptor beta chains given below trace back to one sample, sequenced in a study of beta chain features in type 1 diabetes. TCRB transcripts that were expressed got sequenced, as all of the isolated RNA had been reverse transcribed. Sequencing used immunoSEQ multiplex PCR; TCRdb keeps in-frame clones, though not all of them. The sample includes some 230,000 clones, about 9.3% of them seen just once. Sample: naive CD4+ T cells from blood. The receptors here all came from a woman between 18 and 29 years old in good health.

The chain employs TRBV5-8 and TRBJ1-5; D not resolved. Germline-derived CDR1 and CDR2 are SGHTS and YDEGEE. This CDR3 contains 15 residues. Trimming stripped 3 bases from V and 5 bases from J, with 15 bases between. CDR3 amino acids: CASSSGTLFHQPQHF. Here the CDR3 DNA reads TGTGCCAGCAGCTCGGGAACTCTCTTTCATCAGCCCCAGCATTTT.

This clone appeared a few times. The chain carries TRBV15 and TRBJ2-3, with D possibly TRBD1 on 5 matching bases. The CDR3 covers 15 residues. Per the germline V gene, CDR1 is LNHNV and CDR2 is YYDKDF (reference sequence). The V and J ends lost 3 bases and 2 bases respectively, with 12 bases between them. CDR3 sequence reads: CATSRAGHPTDTQYF. The CDR3 DNA reads as TGTGCCACCAGCAGGGCCGGACACCCCACAGATACGCAGTATTTT. The full variable domain, rest sourced from reference TRBV15 and TRBJ2-3, is DAMVIQNPRYQVTQFGKPVTLSCSQTLNHNVMYWYQQKSSQAPKLLFHYYDKDFNNEADTPDNFQSRRPNTSFCFLDIRSPGLGDTAMYLCATSRAGHPTDTQYFGPGTRLTVL.

The V and J genes are TRBV18 and TRBJ2-7, with TRBD1 matching over 10 bases. The germline CDR1 and CDR2 sequences are KGHSH and LQKENI. Losses at the gene ends were 5 bases for V and 6 bases for J; bases not matched to a gene: 4. This CDR3 comprises 13 residues. The CDR3 region has the DNA TGTGCCAGCTCAAGGGACAGGGGAGGCGAGCAGTACTTC. Protein: CASSRDRGGEQYF.

The chain couples TRBV6-1 to TRBJ1-4; 7 nucleotides align to TRBD1. CDR3 length equals 14 residues. The germline gives CDR1 MNHNS, CDR2 SASEGT. V was pared by 4 bases and J by 5 bases, with 4 bases of the junction left unmatched. The chain's CDR3 is CASSGSGGNEKLFF. CDR3 coding DNA: TGTGCCAGCAGTGGGTCAGGGGGGAATGAAAAACTGTTTTTT.

Here the CDR3 DNA reads TGTGCCAGCAGCTTATGGGGACAGGCCCCCTTTGGTGAGCAGTTCTTC. Its protein product is CASSLWGQAPFGEQFF. V gene TRBV7-2 combines with J gene TRBJ2-1, with 8 bases that match TRBD1. CDR1 and CDR2 from the germline V gene are SGHTA and FQGNSA. The CDR3 is made up of 16 amino acids. The junction had 12 bases not matched to a gene; V was cut back by 2 bases and J by 9 bases.

This clone was detected only a few times. The chain carries TRBV10-3 and TRBJ1-5; 12 nucleotides line up with TRBD1. The ends lost 5 bases at V and 6 bases at J; junction bases unmatched: 14. Germline lookup yields CDR1 ENHRY and CDR2 SYGVKD. This CDR3 spans 18 amino acids. The chain's CDR3 is CAISNRGQGASEIQPQHF. DNA for the CDR3: TGTGCCATCAGTAACCGGGGACAGGGGGCCTCGGAGATTCAGCCCCAGCATTTT.

The chain carries TRBV5-6 and TRBJ1-5; weak D call: TRBD1 (6 bases). V was shortened by 4 bases and J by 4 bases, with 15 bases between the two germline ends. Looked up from germline, CDR1 is SGHDT and CDR2 is YYEEEE. This CDR3 has 15 residues. CDR3 sequence (DNA): TGTGCCAGCAGCGATAGAGGGGGTTGGAATCAGCCCCAGCATTTT. Its protein product is CASSDRGGWNQPQHF.

This clone was seen a handful of times. The gene calls are TRBV9 and TRBJ2-5; D is perhaps TRBD2 (5 bases). CDR3 length: 16 residues. V lost 0 bases, J lost 1 base, and 13 bases lay in between. The germline V gene encodes CDR1 SGDLS and CDR2 YYNGEE. The CDR3 protein is CASSVAPTTVQETQYF. DNA for the CDR3: TGTGCCAGCAGCGTAGCGCCGACTACAGTCCAAGAGACCCAGTACTTC. Variable domain in full (rest from reference TRBV9 and TRBJ2-5): DSGVTQTPKHLITATGQRVTLRCSPRSGDLSVYWYQQSLDQGLQFLIQYYNGEERAKGNILERFSAQQFPDLHSELNLSSLELGDSALYFCASSVAPTTVQETQYFGPGTRLLVL.

V usage is TRBV10-1 and J usage is TRBJ1-1, with a weak D call TRBD1 (6 bases). Per germline, CDR1 WNHNN and CDR2 SYGVQD (reference sequence). The CDR3 loop spans 14 amino acids. The V end lost 5 bases, the J end lost 5 bases, and 15 bases lay between the germline ends. This CDR3 reads CASSPGGRGTEAFF. CDR3 coding DNA: TGCGCCAGCAGTCCCGGGGGGCGAGGGACTGAAGCTTTCTTT.

This clone was detected a few times. The chain is built from TRBV19 and TRBJ2-1; D is uncertain. Germline-derived CDR1 and CDR2 are LNHDA and SQIVND (reference sequence). The CDR3 contains 15 residues. V lost 4 bases and J 0 bases, leaving 10 bases between the germline ends. CDR3 nucleotide sequence: TGTGCCAGTAGTACACCCCCGAGCTCCTACAATGAGCAGTTCTTC. Amino acids: CASSTPPSSYNEQFF.

This clone has a handful of counts. V usage is TRBV28 and J usage is TRBJ2-7; weak D call: TRBD2 (5 bases). This CDR3 contains 15 residues. In germline, CDR1 is MDHEN, CDR2 SYDVKM. Trimming removed 3 bases at V and 7 bases at J, with 19 bases between. The CDR3 protein is CASSLAQDATGEQYF. CDR3 nucleotides: TGTGCCAGCAGTTTGGCCCAGGACGCCACGGGGGAGCAGTACTTC.

This chain joins TRBV5-4 and TRBJ2-6, with TRBD2 matching 7 bases. CDR1 is SGHNT and CDR2 is YYREEE in the germline V gene (reference sequence). Trimming removed 1 base from V and 2 bases from J; junction bases left unmatched: 0. The CDR3 length is 15 residues. As DNA, the CDR3 is TGTGCCAGCAGCTTGCGGGGGGCTGGGGCCAACGTCCTGACTTTC. Its protein product is CASSLRGAGANVLTF.

V and J are TRBV6-1 and TRBJ2-1, with D possibly being TRBD2 (5 bases). Germline V gives CDR1 MNHNS, CDR2 SASEGT. The CDR3 covers 13 residues. Trimming removed 4 bases from V and 8 bases from J, with 12 bases in between. CDR3 region: CASSGGSVHEQFF. CDR3 in DNA: TGTGCCAGCAGTGGAGGTAGCGTCCATGAGCAGTTCTTC.

This clone was counted only a few times. The J gene is TRBJ2-5, the V gene TRBV5-1; TRBD2 matches 10 bases. Germline V gene lookup returns CDR1 SGHRS and CDR2 YFSETQ. The CDR3 has 15 amino acids. V was pared by 7 bases and J by 5 bases, with 11 bases of the junction left unmatched. In DNA, the CDR3 is TGCGCCAGCGCCCGGCAGTCTAGCGGGAGTGAGACCCAGTACTTC. Protein: CASARQSSGSETQYF.

This chain joins TRBV5-4 and TRBJ2-3; 9 bases match TRBD2. Trimming removed 1 base from V and 2 bases from J; junction bases left unmatched: 2. The CDR3 is made up of 15 amino acids. Germline V gene data show CDR1 as SGHNT and CDR2 as YYREEE (reference sequence). The CDR3 bases are TGTGCCAGCAGCTTGACTAGCGGGTACACAGATACGCAGTATTTT. It encodes CASSLTSGYTDTQYF.

This clone has a handful of counts. The chain is built from TRBV5-1 and TRBJ2-7; TRBD1 aligns across 9 bases. Germline V gene data show CDR1 as SGHRS and CDR2 as YFSETQ. The junction had 6 bases not matched to a gene; V was cut back by 3 bases and J by 5 bases. The CDR3 has 14 residues. CDR3 in amino acids: CASSSRTGDDEQYF. The CDR3 nucleotides read TGCGCCAGCAGCTCACGGACAGGGGACGACGAGCAGTACTTC.

The chain uses TRBV18 and TRBJ2-2; D not certain. Trimming stripped 0 bases from V and 2 bases from J, with 4 bases between. The CDR3 runs to 14 residues. Germline assignment: CDR1 KGHSH and CDR2 LQKENI. In DNA form, the CDR3 reads TGTGCCAGCTCACCACCCCGTAACACCGGGGAGCTGTTTTTT. Its protein is CASSPPRNTGELFF.

The rearrangement joins TRBV19 to TRBJ1-5; D is unclear. The CDR3 has 15 residues. Trimming shortened V by 5 bases and J by 1 base, and 12 bases separated the two germline ends. CDR1 and CDR2 (germline): LNHDA, SQIVND (reference sequence). CDR3 nucleotide sequence: TGTGCCAGTAGTCCCCTATCCCACAGCAATCAGCCCCAGCATTTT. Its protein product is CASSPLSHSNQPQHF.

This clone came up a few times. The genes are TRBV14 and TRBJ1-2; D is undetermined. This CDR3 spans 14 amino acids. CDR1 and CDR2 from the germline V gene are SGHDN and FVKESK. V was trimmed by 0 bases and J by 4 bases, leaving 9 bases between them. CDR3 bases: TGTGCCAGCAGCCAAGATCGCACAGCCTATGGCTACACCTTC. This codes for CASSQDRTAYGYTF.

The table lists this clone with a few counts. J is TRBJ2-7 and V is TRBV18; 9 bases agree with TRBD1. J lost 4 bases, V lost 6 bases, and 7 bases had no gene match. Per germline, CDR1 KGHSH and CDR2 LQKENI. The CDR3 is 14 residues long. As DNA, the CDR3 is TGTGCCAGCTCGGGACCCGGGACAGGGTACGAGCAGTACTTC. Protein product: CASSGPGTGYEQYF.

The rearrangement uses TRBV5-1 and TRBJ2-1, with 7 positions matching TRBD2. V dropped 0 bases and J dropped 14; count of bases not matched to a gene: 8. CDR1 is SGHRS and CDR2 is YFSETQ in the germline V gene. This CDR3 spans 13 amino acids. CDR3: CASSLEVGGREFF. CDR3 nucleotide sequence: TGCGCCAGCAGCTTGGAGGTGGGCGGGAGAGAGTTCTTC.

In DNA, the CDR3 is TGCGCCAGCAGTCTGACACCGGGACATCGCGCCATTGACGGGGAAAAACTGTTTTTT. It translates to CASSLTPGHRAIDGEKLFF. The chain employs TRBV4-1 and TRBJ1-4, with a possible D match to TRBD1 (6 bases). Trimming removed 6 bases at V and 8 bases at J, with 31 bases between. CDR3 length: 19 amino acids. Germline V gene sequence: CDR1 MGHRA, CDR2 YSYEKL.

This clone occurred a few times. The chain links TRBV5-5 to TRBJ2-7, with D maybe TRBD2 (5 bases). Trimming took off 2 bases at V and 3 bases at J, with 9 bases between the two ends. This CDR3 region has 13 residues. Germline CDR1 reads SGHKS; CDR2 reads YYEKEE (reference sequence). CDR3 nucleotide sequence: TGTGCCAGCAGCTTTGACGGGAACTACGAGCAGTACTTC. It is translated as CASSFDGNYEQYF.

The V call is TRBV15, the J call TRBJ2-1; 8 bases line up with TRBD1. Germline V lookup: CDR1 LNHNV, CDR2 YYDKDF (reference sequence). This CDR3 has 16 amino acids. Germline trimming cut 1 base from V and 8 bases from J; bases unmatched to any gene: 10. This CDR3 is CATSRGQGQGGHEQFF. As DNA, the CDR3 is TGTGCCACCAGCAGAGGGCAAGGACAGGGTGGGCATGAGCAGTTCTTC.

The chain employs TRBV30 and TRBJ2-3; 7 bases are a match to TRBD2. V shed 2 bases and J 0 bases; nucleotides not matched to a gene: 8. The CDR3 spans 16 residues. CDR1 is GTSNPN and CDR2 is SVGIG in the germline V gene (reference sequence). The chain's CDR3 is CAWSLGSSGSTDTQYF. The CDR3 coding sequence is TGTGCCTGGAGTCTTGGGTCTAGCGGAAGCACAGATACGCAGTATTTT.

The chain combines TRBV2 with TRBJ1-2; D gene uncertain. Looked up from germline, CDR1 is SNHLY and CDR2 is FYNNEI. The CDR3 is made up of 14 amino acids. The germline V and J ends were trimmed by 3 bases and 2 bases, with 10 bases remaining between them. The CDR3: CASSDHTPNYGYTF. In nucleotides, the CDR3 is TGTGCCAGCAGTGATCACACGCCAAACTATGGCTACACCTTC.

This chain connects TRBV7-2 to TRBJ2-3, with D perhaps matching TRBD1 (5 bases). Germline CDR1 and CDR2: SGHTA and FQGNSA. CDR3 length: 15 amino acids. With 5 bases removed from V and 3 bases from J, the gap between germline ends came to 15 bases. CDR3 bases: TGTGCCAGCAGCCTTGGAAGGGGATGGACAGATACGCAGTATTTT. It codes for CASSLGRGWTDTQYF. The variable domain in full, completed from reference TRBV7-2 and TRBJ2-3, reads GAGVSQSPSNKVTEKGKDVELRCDPISGHTALYWYRQSLGQGLEFLIYFQGNSAPDKSGLPSDRFSAERTGGSVSTLTIQRTQQEDSAVYLCASSLGRGWTDTQYFGPGTRLTVL.

The chain has TRBV18 and TRBJ2-7; TRBD1 is a possible D gene (6 bases). The V and J ends lost 1 base and 6 bases respectively, with 19 bases between them. The CDR3 runs to 16 residues. CDR1 is KGHSH, CDR2 LQKENI, per germline. The CDR3: CASSPLDRPVGGEQYF. DNA of the CDR3: TGTGCCAGCTCACCACTTGACAGGCCCGTCGGAGGCGAGCAGTACTTC. The whole variable domain, filled in from reference TRBV18 and TRBJ2-7, reads NAGVMQNPRHLVRRRGQEARLRCSPMKGHSHVYWYRQLPEEGLKFMVYLQKENIIDESGMPKERFSAEFPKEGPSILRIQQVVRGDSAAYFCASSPLDRPVGGEQYFGPGTRLTVT.

This clone has just a few counts. The chain has TRBV7-3 and TRBJ2-2; D gene unclear. CDR1 is SGHTA and CDR2 is FQGTGA in the germline V gene. The CDR3 is 13 residues long. V lost 6 bases and J 5 bases, leaving 10 bases between the germline ends. The CDR3 region has the DNA TGTGCCAGCAGTCAGATCCCAACCGGGGAGCTGTTTTTT. It is translated as CASSQIPTGELFF.

The V and J genes are TRBV6-6 and TRBJ1-3; the D gene is possibly TRBD1 (5 bases). CDR1 is MNHNY and CDR2 is SVGAGI in the germline V gene (reference sequence). The CDR3 length is 14 residues. The V gene lost 8 bases and the J gene lost 0 bases, with 11 bases spanning the gap. CDR3 in amino acids: CASGHPSSGNTIYF. The CDR3 DNA sequence: TGTGCCAGCGGACACCCGAGCTCTGGAAACACCATATATTTT.